The clone carrying this TCR beta chain was found once. The cohort comprised adults aged about 18 to 100 years residing in about two dozen US areas. Donors were grouped by their self-reported clinical history. The germline CDR1 and CDR2 sequences are LGHDT and YNNKEL (reference sequence). Trimming cost V 6 bases and J 3 bases, with 11 bases left between them. The CDR3 is 13 amino acids. Per the authors' pipeline: Nucleated cell counts were estimated from reference gene primer amplification. Clones were sequenced by immunoSEQ multiplex PCR, and TCRdb holds only the in-frame ones, with some missing. Clone size and the V and J calls come from that table; the DNA yielded D and trimming. Of 300,000 to 350,000 clones in the sample, about 90% were seen once. This sample is drawn from a study of blood T cell repertoires in COVID-19.

This receptor was obtained from a man younger than 40 who had recovered from COVID-19. This chain joins TRBV3-1 (or the pseudogene TRBV3-2) and TRBJ1-2; D may be TRBD1 (5 bases). Sequenced material: PBMCs or T cells enriched from blood (not recorded which). The CDR3 sequence: CASRLQGHYGYTF. The CDR3 DNA follows: TGTGCCAGCAGGCTTCAGGGCCACTATGGCTACACCTTC.